The T cell receptor (beta chain) under discussion was sequenced for a study of blood T cell repertoires in COVID-19. Germline V gives CDR1 SGHRS, CDR2 YFSETQ. V was clipped by 4 bases and J by 8 bases; unmatched bases: 11. This CDR3 is 15 amino acids long. Study processing details: It was from reference gene primer amplification that nucleated cell counts were estimated. Method: immunoSEQ multiplex PCR; TCRdb's copy keeps in-frame clones and lacks some. The DNA gave D and trimming, while V, J and clone size come from that table. The profile shows 95,000 to 100,000 clones, about 87% of them singletons.

The gene calls are TRBV5-1 and TRBJ1-4, with 7 bases that match TRBD1. The TCR comes from a woman aged 25 to 45 with acute or convalescent COVID-19. Specimen: peripheral blood. The CDR3 is CASSAGQVSGEKLFF. The CDR3 nucleotides read TGCGCCAGCAGCGCCGGACAGGTATCAGGGGAAAAACTGTTTTTT.